Below are 32 T cell receptor beta chains sequenced from a single sample in a study of OX40 agonist ivuxolimab in advanced cancers. The protocol was immunoSEQ multiplex PCR, while the TCRdb copy is restricted to in-frame clones and leaves out a portion. The sample has approximately 60,000 clones, over 65% seen once. This specimen consisted of CD4+ or CD8+ T cells sorted from blood, obtained in a trial of the OX40 agonist ivuxolimab. The receptors were sampled from an adult with an advanced solid tumor such as melanoma, head and neck, liver or kidney cancer.

The chain couples TRBV11-2 to TRBJ2-3; TRBD2 might be the D (6 bases). This CDR3 has 15 amino acids. Trimming removed 6 bases from V and 3 bases from J, with 16 bases in between. Germline assignment: CDR1 SGHAT and CDR2 FQNNGV. Here the CDR3 reads CASSRGIRETDTQYF. CDR3 DNA sequence: TGTGCCAGCAGTCGGGGGATTCGGGAGACAGATACGCAGTATTTT.

The chain combines TRBV7-6 with TRBJ2-2, with D unresolved. The V gene lost 6 bases and the J gene lost 3 bases, with 11 bases spanning the gap. Per germline, CDR1 SGHVS and CDR2 FNYEAQ. The CDR3 is 14 residues long. The CDR3 bases are TGTGCCAGCAGTTATGGACCGGACACCGGGGAGCTGTTTTTT. The encoded protein is CASSYGPDTGELFF.

The chain is built from TRBV2 and TRBJ2-7, with 11 positions matching TRBD1. This CDR3 has 14 residues. The V gene's germline CDR1 is SNHLY and CDR2 FYNNEI. The V and J ends lost 5 bases and 5 bases, in that order; junction bases with no gene match: 5. As DNA, the CDR3 is TGTGCCAGCAGTTGGGACAGGGGGTGGGACGAGCAGTACTTC. It translates to CASSWDRGWDEQYF.

The J gene is TRBJ1-2, the V gene TRBV6-1, with 8 bases aligning to TRBD1. In germline, CDR1 is MNHNS, CDR2 SASEGT. Trimming removed 6 bases from V and 4 bases from J; junction bases left unmatched: 4. This CDR3 has 13 residues. CDR3 coding DNA: TGTGCCAGCAGGGAGGACAGGGTCTATGGCTACACCTTC. It translates to CASREDRVYGYTF.

The chain is built from TRBV10-3 and TRBJ2-7; 9 bases line up with TRBD1. Germline V lookup: CDR1 ENHRY, CDR2 SYGVKD. This CDR3 is built from 14 residues. With 6 bases clipped from V and 3 bases from J, the junction kept 6 bases outside the gene matches. CDR3 bases: TGTGCCATCAGCCCGGGACAGGGAATCTACGAGCAGTACTTC. Encoded protein: CAISPGQGIYEQYF.

This clone was detected only a few times. The genes are TRBV30 and TRBJ1-1, with D possibly TRBD1 on 5 matching bases. CDR1 and CDR2 (germline): GTSNPN, SVGIG (reference sequence). Trimming cost V 2 bases and J 5 bases, with 9 bases left between them. The CDR3 sequence is 12 residues long. CDR3 sequence reads: CAWSSEGTEAFF. In DNA form, the CDR3 reads TGTGCCTGGAGTTCAGAGGGGACTGAAGCTTTCTTT.

The chain is built from TRBV4-3 and TRBJ2-7; 7 positions match TRBD1. J was trimmed by 0 bases and V by 1 base; bases with no gene match: 3. Germline V gene lookup returns CDR1 LGHNA and CDR2 YSLEER. The CDR3 spans 15 residues. Here the CDR3 reads CASSQAGTASYEQYF. The CDR3 bases are TGCGCCAGCAGCCAAGCCGGGACAGCCTCCTACGAGCAGTACTTC.

This clone was detected only once. The rearrangement uses TRBV11-2 and TRBJ2-2, with TRBD2 as a possible D gene (5 bases). This CDR3 region has 16 residues. Germline loops: CDR1 SGHAT, CDR2 FQNNGV. Trimming cost V 6 bases and J 1 base, with 15 bases left between them. CDR3 in amino acids: CASRAGVRRNTGELFF. The CDR3, as DNA: TGTGCCAGCAGAGCCGGGGTGAGGAGGAACACCGGGGAGCTGTTTTTT.

The chain carries TRBV7-2 and TRBJ2-3; 9 nucleotides align to TRBD2. The V segment lost 2 bases and the J segment 4 bases; nucleotides outside the gene matches: 10. The germline CDR1 and CDR2 sequences are SGHTA and FQGNSA. This CDR3 spans 17 amino acids. DNA for the CDR3: TGTGCCAGCAGCTTAACCACTCTGGCGGGGGGGTCAGATACGCAGTATTTT. Its translation is CASSLTTLAGGSDTQYF.

Of note for this clone: Mismatch with germline at one junction end may stem from a read error. The chain has TRBV20-1 and TRBJ2-3, with TRBD2 as a possible D gene (5 bases). Germline CDR1 reads DFQATT; CDR2 reads SNEGSKA (reference sequence). This CDR3 has 11 amino acids. Written as DNA, the CDR3 is TGCAGTGCTCTGGCGGGTCGGGCGGAGAGTTTT. Translated: CSALAGRAESF.

The V and J genes are TRBV9 and TRBJ2-1; D remains ambiguous. CDR3 length: 16 amino acids. The germline CDR1 and CDR2 sequences are SGDLS and YYNGEE. Trimming removed 0 bases at V and 7 bases at J, with 17 bases between. The CDR3 nucleotides are TGTGCCAGCAGCGTAGCCTCACCCACTACTCGTAATGAGCAGTTCTTC. The encoded protein is CASSVASPTTRNEQFF.

This clone was seen only once. The rearrangement joins TRBV6-1 to TRBJ1-5, with 10 bases lining up with TRBD1. The CDR3 is made up of 16 amino acids. Germline CDR1 reads MNHNS; CDR2 reads SASEGT. Losses at the gene ends were 4 bases for V and 4 bases for J; bases not matched to a gene: 7. For the CDR3, the DNA is TGTGCCAGCAGTGGACAGGGGGCAGAGAGGAATCAGCCCCAGCATTTT. Protein product: CASSGQGAERNQPQHF.

The V gene is TRBV5-1, the J gene TRBJ2-7; 9 positions agree with TRBD1. Trimming cost V 4 bases and J 0 bases; bases outside gene matches: 8. The CDR3 contains 16 residues. Germline V gene sequence: CDR1 SGHRS, CDR2 YFSETQ. The CDR3 region has the DNA TGCGCCAGCAGCGCTACCGGGACAGGGCGCTCCTACGAGCAGTACTTC. Protein sequence: CASSATGTGRSYEQYF.

This chain links TRBV5-4 with TRBJ2-1, with a possible D match to TRBD1 (6 bases). Germline CDR1 is SGHNT and CDR2 is YYREEE (reference sequence). CDR3 size: 15 residues. The germline V and J ends were trimmed by 3 bases and 0 bases, with 10 bases remaining between them. DNA for the CDR3: TGTGCCAGCAGCTCGGGGACAAGCTCCTACAATGAGCAGTTCTTC. It specifies CASSSGTSSYNEQFF.

In its sample, this clone was seen a few times. The genes are TRBV14 and TRBJ1-5; perhaps TRBD1 as D (5 bases). The CDR3 extends over 16 amino acids. Germline assignment: CDR1 SGHDN and CDR2 FVKESK. Trimming took off 3 bases at V and 0 bases at J, with 12 bases between the two ends. The CDR3 is CASSHLDSYSNQPQHF. DNA of the CDR3: TGTGCCAGCAGCCATTTAGACAGTTATAGCAATCAGCCCCAGCATTTT.

This CDR3 reads CASSSAGPYSNQPQHF. The CDR3 nucleotides are TGTGCCAGCAGTTCAGCCGGGCCATATAGCAATCAGCCCCAGCATTTT. The chain is built from TRBV27 and TRBJ1-5; D ambiguous. CDR1 and CDR2 from the germline V gene are MNHEY and SMNVEV (reference sequence). The germline V and J ends were trimmed by 4 bases and 0 bases, with 13 bases remaining between them. CDR3 length: 16 residues.

The chain employs TRBV2 and TRBJ2-7, with D maybe TRBD2 (5 bases). Germline V lookup: CDR1 SNHLY, CDR2 FYNNEI. The V end was cut by 6 bases, the J end by 6 bases, with 9 bases between. CDR3 length: 11 residues. DNA of the CDR3: TGTGCCAGCAGCGGGGAATCCGAGCAGTACTTC. It yields the protein CASSGESEQYF.

The V and J genes are TRBV19 and TRBJ1-2; 9 bases are shared with TRBD1. J gave up 7 bases and V 3 bases, and 12 bases lay outside the gene matches. Germline V gene sequence: CDR1 LNHDA, CDR2 SQIVND (reference sequence). The CDR3 sequence is 16 residues long. CDR3 in DNA: TGTGCCAGTAGTATCTCCCAGGACAGGGGAGGTAGTGGCTACACCTTC. The encoded protein is CASSISQDRGGSGYTF.

This chain links TRBV28 with TRBJ2-7; TRBD2 matches 7 bases. Trimming took 2 bases from V and 1 from J; bases not matched to a gene: 5. The CDR3 runs 15 residues. Germline loops: CDR1 MDHEN, CDR2 SYDVKM. CDR3 coding DNA: TGTGCCAGCAGTTTAGCGGGAGATCGGTCCTACGAGCAGTACTTC. It is translated as CASSLAGDRSYEQYF.

This clone was detected only a few times. The CDR3 bases are TGTGCCAGCAGCCAGTCCAAAACGTACAATGAGCAGTTCTTC. Protein sequence: CASSQSKTYNEQFF. The chain uses TRBV21-1 and TRBJ2-1; no check of the table's D call, TRBD1, against the DNA was made. TRBV21-1 is a listed pseudogene. The CDR3 totals 14 residues.

The chain employs TRBV9 and TRBJ2-2; D is undetermined. The CDR3 has 14 amino acids. Trimming took off 4 bases at V and 6 bases at J, with 13 bases between the two ends. Germline lookup yields CDR1 SGDLS and CDR2 YYNGEE. Here the CDR3 DNA reads TGTGCCAGCAGCAAAGGGATGGGTTCCGGGGAGCTGTTTTTT. This sequence encodes CASSKGMGSGELFF.

The chain carries TRBV13 and TRBJ2-3; possible D gene TRBD1, 5 bases. V gave up 5 bases and J gave up 1 base, with 10 bases separating them. This CDR3 is built from 14 residues. Looked up from germline, CDR1 is PRHDT and CDR2 is FYEKMQ (reference sequence). CDR3 in DNA: TGTGCCAGCAGCATTGAAGGGGGCACAGATACGCAGTATTTT. This encodes CASSIEGGTDTQYF.

In this sample, this clone turned up once. This chain joins TRBV6-6 and TRBJ2-5; D remains unclear. Germline V gives CDR1 MNHNY, CDR2 SVGAGI (reference sequence). The CDR3 length is 13 residues. V gave up 0 bases and J gave up 5 bases, with 7 bases separating them. The CDR3 coding sequence is TGTGCCAGCAGTTACTCGGCCCGGGAGACCCAGTACTTC. Its protein product is CASSYSARETQYF.

The chain carries TRBV7-9 and TRBJ2-3, with TRBD2 identical over 13 bases. The CDR3 has 16 residues. Germline CDR1 is SEHNR and CDR2 is FQNEAQ (reference sequence). Trimming at V came to 5 bases and at J to 3 bases, leaving 5 bases not matched to a gene. The CDR3 bases are TGTGCCAGCAGCACCTGGACTAGCGGGAGAACAGATACGCAGTATTTT. Translating it yields CASSTWTSGRTDTQYF. Looking up the rest from reference TRBV7-9 and TRBJ2-3 gives the full variable domain: DTGVSQNPRHKITKRGQNVTFRCDPISEHNRLYWYRQTLGQGPEFLTYFQNEAQLEKSRLLSDRFSAERPKGSFSTLEIQRTEQGDSAMYLCASSTWTSGRTDTQYFGPGTRLTVL.

The chain is built from TRBV18 and TRBJ1-5; a possible D gene is TRBD1 (6 bases). The CDR3 spans 17 residues. Germline lookup yields CDR1 KGHSH and CDR2 LQKENI. Trimming cost V 4 bases and J 2 bases, with 18 bases left between them. CDR3 protein: CASSLEEGGLGNQPQHF. The CDR3 region has the DNA TGTGCCAGCTCACTCGAAGAGGGGGGACTCGGCAATCAGCCCCAGCATTTT.

This chain uses TRBV7-9 with TRBJ2-3; D perhaps matches TRBD2 (6 bases). V was cut by 2 bases and J by 6 bases, with 21 bases left in between. Per the germline V gene, CDR1 is SEHNR and CDR2 is FQNEAQ (reference sequence). This CDR3 spans 17 amino acids. The CDR3 nucleotides are TGTGCCAGCAGCTTAAGCGCGGGCGGGGTCAATTTGGATACGCAGTATTTT. This codes for CASSLSAGGVNLDTQYF.

The CDR3 reads CASSSPPGGTDTQYF. For the CDR3, the DNA is TGTGCCAGCAGTTCCCCCCCGGGCGGAACAGATACGCAGTATTTT. The chain links TRBV6-5 to TRBJ2-3, with unresolved D. The CDR3 is 15 amino acids. The germline CDR1 and CDR2 sequences are MNHEY and SVGAGI. V dropped 4 bases and J dropped 3 bases, with 14 bases sitting between them.

The J gene is TRBJ1-5, the V gene TRBV15, with TRBD1 identical over 7 bases. Germline V gene lookup returns CDR1 LNHNV and CDR2 YYDKDF (reference sequence). The CDR3 consists of 16 residues. Germline trimming cut 0 bases from V and 6 bases from J; bases unmatched to any gene: 8. The CDR3 coding sequence is TGTGCCACCAGCAGAGATCAAGGGGCAGGGGGTCAGCCCCAGCATTTT. It yields the protein CATSRDQGAGGQPQHF.

In its sample, this clone was seen once. The chain employs TRBV5-1 and TRBJ2-7; 16 nucleotides align to TRBD2. The ends lost 1 base at V and 1 base at J; junction bases unmatched: 20. Germline loops: CDR1 SGHRS, CDR2 YFSETQ. This CDR3 comprises 23 residues. The CDR3: CASSLQPMRGLGLAGGKSYEQYF. The CDR3 DNA follows: TGCGCCAGCAGCTTGCAGCCGATGCGGGGGCTGGGACTAGCGGGAGGGAAATCCTACGAGCAGTACTTC.

This chain joins TRBV5-1 and TRBJ1-6; weak D call: TRBD1 (5 bases). The CDR3 totals 17 residues. Looked up from germline, CDR1 is SGHRS and CDR2 is YFSETQ. V was clipped by 4 bases and J by 6 bases, with 20 bases between them. The CDR3 DNA sequence: TGCGCCAGCAGCATACAGCAGGGTATCGGCGGTAATTCACCCCTCCACTTT. It encodes CASSIQQGIGGNSPLHF.

The chain uses TRBV5-1 and TRBJ1-1; perhaps TRBD1 as D (6 bases). CDR1 is SGHRS and CDR2 is YFSETQ in the germline V gene. The germline V and J ends were trimmed by 4 bases and 4 bases, with 14 bases remaining between them. CDR3 length: 14 amino acids. CDR3 amino acids: CASSRLTGSTEAFF. The DNA of the CDR3 is TGCGCCAGCAGCCGATTAACAGGGAGCACTGAAGCTTTCTTT.

The genes are TRBV13 and TRBJ2-3; the match to TRBD2 covers 8 bases. V shed 3 bases, J shed 4 bases, and the junction held 3 bases outside the gene matches. Germline values: CDR1 PRHDT, CDR2 FYEKMQ (reference sequence). The CDR3 is made up of 14 amino acids. The CDR3 DNA reads TGTGCCAGCAGCTTTGCCGGGGGGGCAGATACGCAGTATTTT. Translation: CASSFAGGADTQYF. Using reference TRBV13 and TRBJ2-3 for the parts outside the CDR3, the full variable domain is AAGVIQSPRHLIKEKRETATLKCYPIPRHDTVYWYQQGPGQDPQFLISFYEKMQSDKGSIPDRFSAQQFSDYHSELNMSSLELGDSALYFCASSFAGGADTQYFGPGTRLTVL.